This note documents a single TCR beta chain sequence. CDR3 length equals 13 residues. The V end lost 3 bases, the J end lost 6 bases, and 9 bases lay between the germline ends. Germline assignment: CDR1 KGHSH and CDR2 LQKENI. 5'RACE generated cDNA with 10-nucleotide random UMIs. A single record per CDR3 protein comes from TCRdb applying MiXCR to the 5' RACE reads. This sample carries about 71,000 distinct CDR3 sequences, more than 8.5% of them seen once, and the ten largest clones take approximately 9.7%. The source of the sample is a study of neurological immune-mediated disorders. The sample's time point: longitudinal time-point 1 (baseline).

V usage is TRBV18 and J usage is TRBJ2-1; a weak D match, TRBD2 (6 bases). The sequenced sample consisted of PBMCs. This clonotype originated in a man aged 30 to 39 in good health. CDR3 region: CASSPTGANEQFF. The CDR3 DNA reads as TGTGCCAGCTCACCTACGGGAGCCAATGAGCAGTTCTTC.